The 18 T cell receptor beta chains below all came from one sample that was sequenced in a study of T cells after posttransplantation cyclophosphamide. Measured with immunoSEQ multiplex PCR; TCRdb has only the in-frame clones, and not every one. The table lists approximately 5,400 clones, with no singletons. A marrow graft followed busulfan-fludarabine conditioning, with cyclophosphamide on days +3 and +4. Source: PBMCs, taken after allogeneic stem cell transplant with posttransplant cyclophosphamide. The receptor source for this set is a female patient between 30 and 40 years old who received an allogeneic stem cell transplant from an unrelated donor, was CMV-positive, and had acute and chronic GVHD. The T cells may partly be graft donor cells.

This clone was counted ten times or more. V is TRBV6-6 and J is TRBJ2-1; 7 bases align to TRBD2. Looked up from germline, CDR1 is MNHNY and CDR2 is SVGAGI (reference sequence). CDR3 size: 15 residues. J lost 7 bases, V lost 2 bases, and 8 bases had no gene match. The CDR3 region has the DNA TGTGCCAGCAGTTACCCCCCCAGGGAGGGGAATGAGCAGTTCTTC. It yields the protein CASSYPPREGNEQFF.

This clone was seen repeatedly, ten times or more. V and J are TRBV7-2 and TRBJ2-4; TRBD2 aligns across 11 bases. The CDR3 length is 16 residues. Germline CDR1 reads SGHTA; CDR2 reads FQGNSA. The ends lost 1 base at V and 8 bases at J; junction bases unmatched: 7. In DNA form, the CDR3 reads TGTGCCAGCAGCTTAGTGGCTAGCGGGGGGTGGGACATTCAGTACTTC. Protein product: CASSLVASGGWDIQYF.

Ten or more counts support this clone. This chain connects TRBV7-2 to TRBJ1-2; maybe TRBD1 (5 bases). CDR1 is SGHTA, CDR2 FQGNSA, per germline. The CDR3 covers 15 residues. Trimming cost V 5 bases and J 8 bases, with 21 bases left between them. The CDR3 sequence: CASSPSDSSPAGYTF. Written as DNA, the CDR3 is TGTGCCAGCAGCCCTTCCGACAGCTCCCCGGCGGGCTACACCTTC.

This clone was seen many times. The V gene is TRBV29-1, the J gene TRBJ2-7, with D perhaps matching TRBD2 (5 bases). Trimming cost V 5 bases and J 0 bases, with 14 bases left between them. CDR3 size: 14 residues. Germline loops: CDR1 SQVTM, CDR2 ANQGSEA. CDR3 coding DNA: TGCAGCGTTCGCAGCGGAGAACTCTCCTACGAGCAGTACTTC. The encoded protein is CSVRSGELSYEQYF.

This clone was detected many times. The gene calls are TRBV19 and TRBJ1-5, with 7 bases lining up with TRBD1. Trimming took 4 bases from V and 2 from J; bases not matched to a gene: 11. Germline V gives CDR1 LNHDA, CDR2 SQIVND (reference sequence). This CDR3 is built from 17 residues. The CDR3 DNA follows: TGTGCCAGTAGTACCCTTCGAGGGGGCAAGGGCAATCAGCCCCAGCATTTT. Translated, it gives CASSTLRGGKGNQPQHF. Looking up the rest from reference TRBV19 and TRBJ1-5 gives the full variable domain: DGGITQSPKYLFRKEGQNVTLSCEQNLNHDAMYWYRQDPGQGLRLIYYSQIVNDFQKGDIAEGYSVSREKKESFPLTVTSAQKNPTAFYLCASSTLRGGKGNQPQHFGDGTRLSIL.

This sequence joins TRBV7-9 and TRBJ1-6; D possibly corresponds to TRBD1 (5 bases). Trimming took off 1 base at V and 10 bases at J, with 14 bases between the two ends. The CDR3 is 15 residues long. Germline lookup yields CDR1 SEHNR and CDR2 FQNEAQ (reference sequence). The CDR3 protein is CASSLVAPGDSPLHF. Written as DNA, the CDR3 is TGTGCCAGCAGCTTAGTGGCCCCGGGGGACTCACCCCTCCACTTT.

This clone was detected ten times or more. The chain recombines TRBV4-2 with TRBJ2-6, with 10 bases aligning to TRBD2. The CDR3 covers 18 residues. Germline V gives CDR1 LGHNA, CDR2 YNFKEQ. Trimming at V came to 7 bases and at J to 0 bases, leaving 9 bases not matched to a gene. CDR3 bases: TGTGCCAGCAACCCTGTAAGCGGGAGGGCCTCTGGGGCCAACGTCCTGACTTTC. This encodes CASNPVSGRASGANVLTF.

This clone has at least ten counts. The chain combines TRBV6-5 with TRBJ2-7; 8 bases agree with TRBD1. The CDR3 is 14 residues long. Losses at the gene ends were 7 bases for V and 6 bases for J; bases not matched to a gene: 11. CDR1 and CDR2 (germline): MNHEY, SVGAGI. The CDR3 reads CASTRQTGVSEQYF. Here the CDR3 DNA reads TGTGCCAGCACCAGACAGACAGGGGTAAGCGAGCAGTACTTC.

Of note for this clone: A far larger clone is one nucleotide away, so this likely arose from a read error. The chain combines TRBV5-1 with TRBJ2-1; 10 bases line up with TRBD1. Per the germline V gene, CDR1 is SGHRS and CDR2 is YFSETQ. The junction had 8 bases not matched to a gene; V was cut back by 2 bases and J by 9 bases. This CDR3 comprises 15 residues. In nucleotides, the CDR3 is TGCGCCAGCAGCTTAGGGACAGGGGAAAACAGTGAGCAGTTCTTC. Translation gives CASSLGTGENSEQFF.

This clone came up many times. The rearrangement joins TRBV6-1 to TRBJ2-7, with a tentative D call TRBD1 (6 bases). The V and J ends lost 8 bases and 3 bases respectively, with 8 bases between them. The germline gives CDR1 MNHNS, CDR2 SASEGT. CDR3 length equals 11 residues. The CDR3 bases are TGTGCCAGCGGGACATTCTACGAGCAGTACTTC. Encoded protein: CASGTFYEQYF.

This clone was counted many times. The chain couples TRBV27 to TRBJ2-7; TRBD2 agrees at 8 bases. Trimming at V came to 5 bases and at J to 3 bases, leaving 9 bases not matched to a gene. Germline-derived CDR1 and CDR2 are MNHEY and SMNVEV (reference sequence). The CDR3 covers 15 residues. CDR3 residues: CASSRYSGIYYEQYF. CDR3 bases: TGTGCCAGCAGTCGGTATAGCGGGATCTACTACGAGCAGTACTTC.

This clone was seen ten or more times. The chain combines TRBV7-9 with TRBJ1-1; D gene uncertain. In germline, CDR1 is SEHNR, CDR2 FQNEAQ (reference sequence). This CDR3 is 14 amino acids long. The V and J ends lost 1 base and 4 bases respectively, with 10 bases between them. The CDR3 DNA is TGTGCCAGCAGCTTAGAGGCGGTAGTCACTGAAGCTTTCTTT. Translation gives CASSLEAVVTEAFF.

This clone was seen ten or more times. This chain connects TRBV9 to TRBJ2-2; maybe TRBD1 (6 bases). The germline V gene encodes CDR1 SGDLS and CDR2 YYNGEE. V lost 4 bases and J lost 1, with 11 bases in between. The CDR3 loop spans 15 amino acids. CDR3 coding DNA: TGTGCCAGCAGCCCCCGGACAGAGAACACCGGGGAGCTGTTTTTT. It is translated as CASSPRTENTGELFF.

The sample holds many counts of this clone. The rearrangement uses TRBV18 and TRBJ2-1; D gene uncertain. Germline V gene lookup returns CDR1 KGHSH and CDR2 LQKENI. CDR3 length: 16 residues. V shed 0 bases and J shed 1 base, with 10 bases lying between them. The CDR3 DNA follows: TGTGCCAGCTCACCACCCACGCGCGTTTCCTACAATGAGCAGTTCTTC. Its protein is CASSPPTRVSYNEQFF.

The chain has TRBV7-2 and TRBJ1-2; TRBD1 matches at 7 bases. V was pared by 5 bases and J by 5 bases, with 8 bases of the junction left unmatched. The CDR3 loop spans 14 amino acids. Germline CDR1 and CDR2: SGHTA and FQGNSA. The CDR3: CASSMGAGGYGYTF. The CDR3 nucleotides read TGTGCCAGCAGCATGGGGGCAGGGGGGTATGGCTACACCTTC.

This clone was observed at least ten times. This chain connects TRBV6-1 to TRBJ2-5; D remains unclear. The V gene lost 8 bases and the J gene lost 2 bases, with 12 bases spanning the gap. Germline V CDR1 and CDR2: MNHNS, SASEGT. This CDR3 is built from 13 residues. CDR3 in amino acids: CASATSIQETQYF. In DNA, the CDR3 is TGTGCCAGCGCTACGTCTATACAAGAGACCCAGTACTTC.

This clone was recorded at least ten times. The chain employs TRBV11-2 and TRBJ2-5; perhaps TRBD2 as D (5 bases). With 6 bases removed from V and 7 bases from J, the gap between germline ends came to 15 bases. Germline V gene sequence: CDR1 SGHAT, CDR2 FQNNGV. This CDR3 spans 13 amino acids. CDR3 amino acids: CASSQAEKGTQYF. DNA for the CDR3: TGTGCCAGCAGTCAAGCGGAGAAAGGGACCCAGTACTTC.

The sample holds a few counts of this clone. A far larger clone is one nucleotide away, so this likely arose from a read error. CDR3 loop: CASSDSDSFF. The CDR3 DNA sequence: TGCGCCAGCAGTGACTCCGACTCGTTCTTC. V and J are TRBV10-2 and TRBJ2-4; no clear D. The CDR3 has 10 residues. Germline CDR1 reads WSHSY; CDR2 reads SAAADI.